The entry below describes one T cell receptor beta chain. Antigen: not known. This entry comes from a study of Tregs in tolerant kidney transplant recipients. Study results and limitations: Tregs expanded with activated donor B cells seemed most donor-specific. In tolerant patients, donor-specific Tregs outgrew total Tregs, suggesting antigen-driven expansion. No direct test of biological reproducibility was done here.

This CDR3 region has 13 residues. V was cut by 0 bases and J by 3 bases, with 6 bases left in between. The germline V gene has CDR1 SGHRS and CDR2 YFSETQ. Unstimulated Tregs (CD4+CD25+CD127-) and CD4+CD25- non-Tregs were sorted from PBMCs. Only in-frame clones appear in the TCRdb table, and some are missing; sequencing was by immunoSEQ multiplex PCR. The sample shows fewer than 80,000 clones, 95% to 98% of them seen only once. The V gene is TRBV5-1, the J gene TRBJ2-5; D is uncertain. This receptor was obtained from a human donor who received a combined kidney and bone marrow transplant. Source: Tregs from blood, taken before the transplant. The CDR3 region is CASSLVPEETQYF. The CDR3 DNA reads TGCGCCAGCAGCTTGGTGCCAGAAGAGACCCAGTACTTC.